This TCR beta chain was identified in a study of T cell responses to AZD1222 COVID-19 vaccine (dated by TCRdb to 2020 to 2022). For context, the study as a whole: TCR sequencing was performed for roughly 240 trial participants, of whom roughly 200 were given two doses of AZD1222 and 26 were given two doses of MenACWY control vaccine. Trial participants were enrolled into age subgroups of 18-55, 56-69 and 70-plus years, which contained approximately 150, 28 and 58 TCR-sequenced participants, respectively.

A note on this clone: What this receptor recognizes is not known. The record has no base qualities; no much larger clone is one base away.

Reading the germline V gene gives CDR1 SGHRS and CDR2 YFSETQ. From the cysteine through the phenylalanine, the CDR3 covers 14 amino acids. This entry keeps only the CDR3 DNA: 42 bases, framed from base 1. V is shortened by 0 bases, J by 3 bases, and the region joining them spans 9 bases. The CDR3 regions of human TCRbeta chains were subjected to immunosequencing. In the paper's pipeline: Repertoire TCRs were checked for matches against a reference library of SARS-CoV-2-specific TCRs that had been generated using the MIRA antigen-specificity platform. Breadth meant the fraction of unique TCRs that were SARS-CoV-2-associated, whereas depth meant the fraction of total T cells that were SARS-CoV-2-associated. Using the MIRA data, every spike-specific TCR was mapped to the spike region that the TCR reacted to and assigned to either a CD4 or a CD8 class. Log10-transformed breadth and depth values were compared by one-way ANOVA with Sidak's multiple comparisons tests. Imported from immuneACCESS, the table was reduced by TCRdb to in-frame sequences with V and J called. These copies leave out some clones; in studies compared against another copy, an unresolved V gene accounts for under half, and the cause of the remainder is not known. V and J calls and clone size come straight from that table; D and trimming were deduced from the DNA. In this sample the table shows some 140,000 clones, 85% to 90% of which occur a single time. The top ten hold 5.5% of the sample.

Findings and caveats that apply to the study as a whole: Most participants were white British and females outnumbered males, and the authors suggested that clonal diversity may have been underestimated. Conclusions about previously exposed vaccinees were limited because only six or seven AZD1222 recipients were SARS-CoV-2 seropositive at baseline. Because no day 14 peak-response samples were available, the repertoires could be characterized only after the peak T cell response. The 56-69-year group was small, and its depth increase did not reach significance, likely because of low power. CD4 TCRs associated with the vaccine covered the entire spike protein, and the dominant responses were in regions 160-218 and 743-854. After two AZD1222 doses, both the breadth and the depth of spike-specific TCRs were significantly higher than at day 0 and than in MenACWY recipients. Reportedly, almost half of the unique spike-specific TCRs recognized epitopes lying outside the regions that are mutated in the B.1.351 and B.1.1.7 variants.

This specimen's time point label, per the study, means: baseline before first vaccination. The treatment or condition label corresponds to: meningococcal conjugate vaccine given as trial control. Samples from vaccinated people were obtained from the UK trials COV001 and COV002, which included a single-blind randomized controlled phase 2/3 trial of AZD1222 (ChAdOx1 nCoV-19) in healthy adults. For TCRbeta chain sequencing, PBMC samples were collected from trial participants at day 0 and at day 28 after the second dose. This TCR was sampled from an adult in good health. The sequences come from peripheral blood, collected on day 0 of MenACWY control vaccination. The chain is made from TRBV5-1 and TRBJ2-5, and the D gene may be TRBD2, 6 bases matching. The DNA reads TGCGCCAGCAGCTTGGTAGGGACTGAAGAGACCCAGTACTTC. Its protein reads: CASSLVGTEETQYF.